Each of the 10 T cell receptor beta chains below was sequenced from the same sample in a study of shared clonotypes between healthy human individuals. Some clones are missing from TCRdb's copy, which holds only in-frame ones; the method was immunoSEQ multiplex PCR. The table includes about 2,100,000 clones, approximately 94% detected once. CD45RO-negative, CCR7-selected cells formed the naive CD8 fraction, which excluded terminally differentiated effector memory CD45RA+ cells. The sequenced material came from naive CD8+ T cells from PBMCs. The receptors originated from a man aged 18 to 29 in good health. Some clones in this sample may be carry-over from other donors' samples.

This rearrangement joins TRBV19 to TRBJ2-7; 7 bases line up with TRBD2. In germline, CDR1 is LNHDA, CDR2 SQIVND (reference sequence). Unmatched junction bases numbered 7, after V lost 4 bases and J lost 4 bases. The length of the CDR3 is 14 residues. CDR3 nucleotide sequence: TGTGCCAGTAGTAGAGCGGGACTCCAATACGAGCAGTACTTC. Protein: CASSRAGLQYEQYF.

This chain joins TRBV9 and TRBJ2-1; no clear D. CDR1 and CDR2 from the germline V gene are SGDLS and YYNGEE. V gave up 1 base and J gave up 4 bases, with 9 bases separating them. The CDR3 is 14 amino acids. Here the CDR3 reads CASSVIESYNEQFF. CDR3 sequence (DNA): TGTGCCAGCAGCGTAATCGAGAGTTACAATGAGCAGTTCTTC.

The gene calls are TRBV27 and TRBJ1-5; D gene ambiguous. The CDR3 is 15 amino acids. The V and J ends lost 6 bases and 7 bases respectively, with 19 bases between them. Germline assignment: CDR1 MNHEY and CDR2 SMNVEV (reference sequence). CDR3 in DNA: TGTGCCAGCAGGCCCGAGACGGGTAGCTCGCAGCCCCAGCATTTT. Translation gives CASRPETGSSQPQHF.

The chain links TRBV2 to TRBJ1-5; the D gene is possibly TRBD1 (6 bases). Per germline, CDR1 SNHLY and CDR2 FYNNEI. The CDR3 runs 16 residues. V was clipped by 4 bases and J by 0 bases, with 13 bases between them. As DNA, the CDR3 is TGTGCCAGCAGTGCCGGACAGATCTATAGCAATCAGCCCCAGCATTTT. Amino acid sequence: CASSAGQIYSNQPQHF.

This chain joins TRBV14 and TRBJ2-7; TRBD1 is a possible D gene (6 bases). This CDR3 spans 15 amino acids. CDR1 and CDR2 (germline): SGHDN, FVKESK. Trimming cost V 4 bases and J 7 bases, with 20 bases left between them. The CDR3 here is CASSPGNRVLEEQYF. In DNA form, the CDR3 reads TGTGCCAGCAGCCCAGGGAACAGGGTACTTGAAGAGCAGTACTTC.

Turning to this clone: The junction shows a germline mismatch at one end, possibly a read error. The chain links TRBV10-1 to TRBJ2-3; 9 nucleotides align to TRBD2. The CDR3 has 21 residues. Germline values: CDR1 WNHNN, CDR2 SYGVQD (reference sequence). DNA for the CDR3: TGCGCCAGCAGCGAGTCGGGTAGCGGGAGACCTATACTCGCCCGCACAGATACGCAGTATTTT. Its translation: CASSESGSGRPILARTDTQYF.

The rearrangement uses TRBV2 and TRBJ2-7, with 9 bases matching TRBD1. J lost 1 base, V lost 5 bases, and 6 bases had no gene match. This CDR3 is built from 15 residues. In germline, CDR1 is SNHLY, CDR2 FYNNEI. The CDR3 DNA is TGTGCCAGCAGTTGGACAGGGGAAAAATCCTACGAGCAGTACTTC. This gives the protein CASSWTGEKSYEQYF.

Worth noting for this clone: The sample contains more than one DNA sequence encoding this CDR3. The chain joins TRBV30 to TRBJ2-7; D is perhaps TRBD2 (7 bases). This CDR3 is built from 12 residues. The ends were cut back, 1 base at V and 5 bases at J, with 9 bases in the middle. Germline V gene sequence: CDR1 GTSNPN, CDR2 SVGIG (reference sequence). The DNA of the CDR3 is TGTGCCTGGAGTGGCGGGGGCGACGAGCAGTACTTC. Residues: CAWSGGGDEQYF.

This chain connects TRBV27 to TRBJ1-5; D is possibly TRBD1 (5 bases). V was clipped by 0 bases and J by 3 bases, with 9 bases between them. This CDR3 region has 15 residues. CDR1 MNHEY and CDR2 SMNVEV come from the germline V gene (reference sequence). CDR3 sequence (DNA): TGTGCCAGCAGTTTATCGACAGCCTACAATCAGCCCCAGCATTTT. It specifies CASSLSTAYNQPQHF.

This clone was seen only once. This sequence joins TRBV28 and TRBJ2-1; tentatively, D is TRBD2 (6 bases). The CDR3 contains 15 residues. Trimming took off 9 bases at V and 0 bases at J, with 15 bases between the two ends. CDR1 MDHEN and CDR2 SYDVKM come from the germline V gene. The CDR3 DNA sequence: TGTGCCAGTCATGGAGGGCTTAGCTCCTACAATGAGCAGTTCTTC. This codes for CASHGGLSSYNEQFF.